One T cell receptor beta chain is described in this entry. Its target is not known. The CDR3 is 17 residues long. V gave up 3 bases and J gave up 8 bases, with 26 bases separating them. Germline V gives CDR1 SGHRS, CDR2 YFSETQ. This sample is drawn from a study of cytomegalovirus exposure and HLA in healthy donors. Overall study findings and caveats: Rare TCR sequences predominated, though certain public TCRs were found in many donors. Sequencing had likely introduced a cluster of highly shared sequence variants as an artifact.

PCR used 60 Vbeta primers and 13 Jbeta primers. Authors' analysis steps: There were about 80 million unique TCR beta chains by a later count, and 10 million to 12 million of them were shared. The method was immunoSEQ multiplex PCR; TCRdb's version includes in-frame clones alone and lacks a portion of them. The V and J calls and clone size come from that table; D and trimming were worked out from the DNA. Its table records over 65,000 clones. This clonotype was obtained from a man aged 30 to 39 in good health and CMV-seronegative. The rearrangement links TRBV5-1 to TRBJ1-2, with D possibly being TRBD1 (6 bases). Sequenced sample: PBMCs. The CDR3 loop is CASSSNDGYKMTGGYTF. CDR3 coding DNA: TGCGCCAGCAGCTCGAATGACGGATACAAAATGACAGGAGGCTACACCTTC.